These 4 T cell receptor beta chains came from one sample sequenced in a study of control samples from healthy donors and cancer patients. Repertoires were generated with immunoSEQ multiplex PCR, while TCRdb's copy carries only in-frame clones and drops some. Here the sample spans 48,000 or so clones, 93% being singletons. Input material: PBMCs. These receptors were obtained from a woman in her fifties or sixties with head and neck cancer.

This clone was detected only once. This rearrangement joins TRBV6-6 to TRBJ1-1, with 11 bases identical to TRBD1. Looked up from germline, CDR1 is MNHNY and CDR2 is SVGAGI (reference sequence). Trimming cost V 2 bases and J 0 bases; bases outside gene matches: 2. This CDR3 has 16 residues. CDR3 loop: CASSYQGQGVNTEAFF. DNA for the CDR3: TGTGCCAGCAGTTACCAGGGACAGGGGGTGAACACTGAAGCTTTCTTT.

This clone was picked up a small number of times. This sequence joins TRBV7-2 and TRBJ1-5, with TRBD1 as a possible D gene (5 bases). Germline assignment: CDR1 SGHTA and CDR2 FQGNSA. This CDR3 comprises 14 residues. Between the trimmed V and J ends, which lost 3 bases and 7 bases, there was a span of 13 bases. CDR3: CASSLGGGSQPQHF. The CDR3, as DNA: TGTGCCAGCAGCTTGGGTGGGGGTAGCCAGCCCCAGCATTTT.

This rearrangement joins TRBV9 to TRBJ2-3, with D hard to call. The V end was cut by 2 bases, the J end by 6 bases, with 7 bases between. The length of the CDR3 is 12 residues. Germline lookup yields CDR1 SGDLS and CDR2 YYNGEE. Here the CDR3 reads CASSVFTDTQYF. Here the CDR3 DNA reads TGTGCCAGCAGCGTGTTCACGGATACGCAGTATTTT.

The chain employs TRBV6-2 or TRBV6-3 and TRBJ2-1, with TRBD1 matching over 8 bases. V shed 2 bases and J 5 bases; nucleotides not matched to a gene: 5. Germline V gives CDR1 MNHEY, CDR2 SVGEGT. This CDR3 is 15 amino acids long. The DNA for the CDR3 is TGTGCCAGCAGTTACACAGGGGGATCGCACAATGAGCAGTTCTTC. This codes for CASSYTGGSHNEQFF.